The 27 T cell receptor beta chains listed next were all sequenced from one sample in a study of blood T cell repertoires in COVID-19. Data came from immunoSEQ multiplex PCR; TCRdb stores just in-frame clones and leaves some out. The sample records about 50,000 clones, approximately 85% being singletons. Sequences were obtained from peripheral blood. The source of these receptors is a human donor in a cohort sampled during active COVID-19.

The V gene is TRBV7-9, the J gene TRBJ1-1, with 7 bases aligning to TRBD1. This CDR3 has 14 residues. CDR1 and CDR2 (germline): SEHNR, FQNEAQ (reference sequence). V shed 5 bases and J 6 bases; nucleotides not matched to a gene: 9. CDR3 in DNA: TGTGCCAGCAGCCCGAGATCCGGGACAGCTGAAGCTTTCTTT. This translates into CASSPRSGTAEAFF. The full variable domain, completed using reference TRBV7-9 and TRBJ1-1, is DTGVSQNPRHKITKRGQNVTFRCDPISEHNRLYWYRQTLGQGPEFLTYFQNEAQLEKSRLLSDRFSAERPKGSFSTLEIQRTEQGDSAMYLCASSPRSGTAEAFFGQGTRLTVV.

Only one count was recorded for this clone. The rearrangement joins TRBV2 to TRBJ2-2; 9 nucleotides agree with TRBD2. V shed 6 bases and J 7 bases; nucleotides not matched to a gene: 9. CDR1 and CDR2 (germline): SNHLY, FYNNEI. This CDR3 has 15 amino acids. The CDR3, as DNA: TGTGCCAGCAGGTCGCAGCGGGGGGCTGTCGGGGAGCTGTTTTTT. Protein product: CASRSQRGAVGELFF.

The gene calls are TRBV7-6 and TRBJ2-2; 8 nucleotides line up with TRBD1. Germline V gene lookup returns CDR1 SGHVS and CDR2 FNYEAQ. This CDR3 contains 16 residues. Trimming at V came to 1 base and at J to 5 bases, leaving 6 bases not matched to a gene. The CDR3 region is CASSLVAGGKTGELFF. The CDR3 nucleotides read TGTGCCAGCAGCTTAGTAGCAGGGGGCAAGACCGGGGAGCTGTTTTTT.

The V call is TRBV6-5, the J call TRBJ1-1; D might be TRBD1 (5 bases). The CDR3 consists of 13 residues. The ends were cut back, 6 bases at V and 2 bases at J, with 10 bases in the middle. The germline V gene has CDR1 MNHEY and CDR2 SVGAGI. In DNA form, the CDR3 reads TGTGCCAGCAGCATGCAGGGAAACACTGAAGCTTTCTTT. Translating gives CASSMQGNTEAFF.

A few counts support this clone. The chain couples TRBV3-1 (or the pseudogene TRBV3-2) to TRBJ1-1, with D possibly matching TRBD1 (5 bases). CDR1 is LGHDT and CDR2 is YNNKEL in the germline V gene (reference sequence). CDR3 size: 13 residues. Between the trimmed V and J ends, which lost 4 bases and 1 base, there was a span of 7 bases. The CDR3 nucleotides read TGTGCCAGCAGCCGGGGGGAGAACACTGAAGCTTTCTTT. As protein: CASSRGENTEAFF.

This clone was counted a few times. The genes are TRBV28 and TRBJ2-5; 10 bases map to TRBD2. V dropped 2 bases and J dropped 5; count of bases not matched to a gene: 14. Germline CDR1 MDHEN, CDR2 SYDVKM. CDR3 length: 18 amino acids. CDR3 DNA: TGTGCCAGCAGTTTAAATTGGTCTAGCGGGAGAGTTAGGGAGACCCAGTACTTC. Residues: CASSLNWSSGRVRETQYF. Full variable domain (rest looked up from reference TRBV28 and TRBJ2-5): DVKVTQSSRYLVKRTGEKVFLECVQDMDHENMFWYRQDPGLGLRLIYFSYDVKMKEKGDIPEGYSVSREKKERFSLILESASTNQTSMYLCASSLNWSSGRVRETQYFGPGTRLLVL.

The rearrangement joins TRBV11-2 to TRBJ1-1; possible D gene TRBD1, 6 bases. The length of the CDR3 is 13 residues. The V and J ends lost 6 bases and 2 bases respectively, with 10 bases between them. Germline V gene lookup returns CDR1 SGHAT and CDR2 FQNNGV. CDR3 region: CASRIQGNTEAFF. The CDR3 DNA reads TGTGCCAGCAGAATACAGGGAAACACTGAAGCTTTCTTT.

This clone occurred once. The CDR3, as DNA: TGTGCCAGCTCACCACCGGGACTAGCGGGAGGAGGCCACGAGCAGTACTTC. Its translation is CASSPPGLAGGGHEQYF. The chain uses TRBV18 and TRBJ2-7; TRBD2 aligns across 15 bases. CDR1 KGHSH and CDR2 LQKENI come from the germline V gene. V dropped 0 bases and J dropped 5; count of bases not matched to a gene: 5. This CDR3 is 17 amino acids long. The whole variable domain, filled in from reference TRBV18 and TRBJ2-7, reads NAGVMQNPRHLVRRRGQEARLRCSPMKGHSHVYWYRQLPEEGLKFMVYLQKENIIDESGMPKERFSAEFPKEGPSILRIQQVVRGDSAAYFCASSPPGLAGGGHEQYFGPGTRLTVT.

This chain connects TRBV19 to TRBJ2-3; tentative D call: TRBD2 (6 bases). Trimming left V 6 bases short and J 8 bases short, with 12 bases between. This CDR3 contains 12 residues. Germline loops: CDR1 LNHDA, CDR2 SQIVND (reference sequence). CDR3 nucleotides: TGTGCCAGTAGGGACGACGGGGGTACGCAGTATTTT. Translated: CASRDDGGTQYF. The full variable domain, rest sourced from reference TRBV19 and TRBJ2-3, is DGGITQSPKYLFRKEGQNVTLSCEQNLNHDAMYWYRQDPGQGLRLIYYSQIVNDFQKGDIAEGYSVSREKKESFPLTVTSAQKNPTAFYLCASRDDGGTQYFGPGTRLTVL.

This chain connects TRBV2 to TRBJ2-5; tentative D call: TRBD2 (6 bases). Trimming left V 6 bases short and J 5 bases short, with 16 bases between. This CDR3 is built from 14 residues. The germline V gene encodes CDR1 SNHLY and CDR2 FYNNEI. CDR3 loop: CASRGSGLWETQYF. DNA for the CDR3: TGTGCCAGCAGAGGTAGCGGTCTGTGGGAGACCCAGTACTTC.

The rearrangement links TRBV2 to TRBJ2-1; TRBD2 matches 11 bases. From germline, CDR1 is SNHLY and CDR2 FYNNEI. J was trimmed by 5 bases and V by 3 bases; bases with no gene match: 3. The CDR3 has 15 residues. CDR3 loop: CASSEQGLADNEQFF. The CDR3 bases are TGTGCCAGCAGTGAGCAGGGACTAGCGGACAATGAGCAGTTCTTC.

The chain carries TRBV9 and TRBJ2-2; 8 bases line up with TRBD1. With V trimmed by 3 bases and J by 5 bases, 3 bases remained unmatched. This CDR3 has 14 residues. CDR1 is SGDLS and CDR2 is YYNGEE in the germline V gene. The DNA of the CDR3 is TGTGCCAGCAGCGGAGACAGGGGTACCGGGGAGCTGTTTTTT. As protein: CASSGDRGTGELFF.

CDR3 amino acids: CASSPRQGTNEKLFF. As DNA, the CDR3 is TGTGCCAGCTCACCACGTCAGGGAACTAATGAAAAACTGTTTTTT. V usage is TRBV18 and J usage is TRBJ1-4; D perhaps matches TRBD1 (5 bases). There are 15 residues in the CDR3. The germline gives CDR1 KGHSH, CDR2 LQKENI. V shed 1 base and J shed 1 base, with 7 bases lying between them.

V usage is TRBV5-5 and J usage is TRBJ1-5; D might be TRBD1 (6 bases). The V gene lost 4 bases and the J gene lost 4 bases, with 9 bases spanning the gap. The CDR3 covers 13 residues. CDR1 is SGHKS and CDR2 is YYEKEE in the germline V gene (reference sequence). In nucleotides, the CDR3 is TGTGCCAGCAGCGACCAGGGGAATCAGCCCCAGCATTTT. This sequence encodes CASSDQGNQPQHF.

The CDR3 protein is CASSPPGQAVITDTQYF. The DNA for the CDR3 is TGTGCCAGCTCACCACCCGGACAGGCGGTGATCACAGATACGCAGTATTTT. The chain has TRBV18 and TRBJ2-3; 7 bases fit TRBD1. The germline gives CDR1 KGHSH, CDR2 LQKENI. CDR3 length equals 17 residues. V shed 0 bases and J 2 bases; nucleotides not matched to a gene: 8.

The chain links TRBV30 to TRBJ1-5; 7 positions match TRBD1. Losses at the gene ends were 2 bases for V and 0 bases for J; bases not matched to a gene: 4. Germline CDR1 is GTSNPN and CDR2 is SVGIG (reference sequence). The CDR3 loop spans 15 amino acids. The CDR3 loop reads CAWSFDRDSNQPQHF. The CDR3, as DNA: TGTGCCTGGAGTTTCGACAGGGATAGCAATCAGCCCCAGCATTTT.

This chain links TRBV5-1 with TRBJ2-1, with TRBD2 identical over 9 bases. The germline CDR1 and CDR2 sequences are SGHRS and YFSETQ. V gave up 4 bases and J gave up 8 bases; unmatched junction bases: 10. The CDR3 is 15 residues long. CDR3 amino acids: CASSGGGVAFDEQFF. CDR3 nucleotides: TGCGCCAGCAGCGGCGGGGGGGTCGCATTTGATGAGCAGTTCTTC. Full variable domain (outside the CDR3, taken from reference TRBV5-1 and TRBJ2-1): KAGVTQTPRYLIKTRGQQVTLSCSPISGHRSVSWYQQTPGQGLQFLFEYFSETQRNKGNFPGRFSGRQFSNSRSEMNVSTLELGDSALYLCASSGGGVAFDEQFFGPGTRLTVL.

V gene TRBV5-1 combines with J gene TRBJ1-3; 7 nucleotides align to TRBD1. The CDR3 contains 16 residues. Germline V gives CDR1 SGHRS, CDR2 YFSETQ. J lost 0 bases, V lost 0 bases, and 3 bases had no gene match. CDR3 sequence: CASSLEGGPSGNTIYF. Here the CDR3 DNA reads TGCGCCAGCAGCTTGGAAGGGGGCCCCTCTGGAAACACCATATATTTT.

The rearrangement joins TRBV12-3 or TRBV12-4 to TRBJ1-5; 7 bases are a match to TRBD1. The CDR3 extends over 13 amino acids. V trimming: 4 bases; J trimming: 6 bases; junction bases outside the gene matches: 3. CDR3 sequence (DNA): TGTGCCAGCAGTTCGACAGGGAGTCAGCCCCAGCATTTT. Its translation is CASSSTGSQPQHF.

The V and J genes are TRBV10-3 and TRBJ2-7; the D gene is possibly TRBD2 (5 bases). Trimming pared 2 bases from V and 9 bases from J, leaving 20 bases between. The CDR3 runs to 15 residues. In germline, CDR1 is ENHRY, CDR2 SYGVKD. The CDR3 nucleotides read TGTGCCATCAGTGAGAACCCCCCAGGTCCCGCGGGGCAGTACTTC. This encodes CAISENPPGPAGQYF.

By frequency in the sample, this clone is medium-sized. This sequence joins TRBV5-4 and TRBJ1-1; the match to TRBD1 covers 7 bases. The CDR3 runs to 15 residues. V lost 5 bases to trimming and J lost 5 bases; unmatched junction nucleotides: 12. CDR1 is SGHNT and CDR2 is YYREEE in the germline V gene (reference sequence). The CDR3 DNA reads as TGTGCCAGCAGGTCCGGGACAGCGGGTCTGACTGAAGCTTTCTTT. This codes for CASRSGTAGLTEAFF.

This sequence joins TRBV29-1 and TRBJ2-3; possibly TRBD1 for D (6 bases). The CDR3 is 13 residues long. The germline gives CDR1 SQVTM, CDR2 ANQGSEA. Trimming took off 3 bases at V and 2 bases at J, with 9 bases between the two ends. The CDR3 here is CSVEAGATDTQYF. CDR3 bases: TGCAGCGTTGAGGCAGGGGCCACAGATACGCAGTATTTT.

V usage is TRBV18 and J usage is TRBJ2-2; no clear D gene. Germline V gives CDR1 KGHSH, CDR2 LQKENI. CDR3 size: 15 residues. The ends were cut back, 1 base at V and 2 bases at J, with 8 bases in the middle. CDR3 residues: CASSPRAKNTGELFF. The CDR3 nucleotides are TGTGCCAGCTCACCACGGGCCAAAAACACCGGGGAGCTGTTTTTT.

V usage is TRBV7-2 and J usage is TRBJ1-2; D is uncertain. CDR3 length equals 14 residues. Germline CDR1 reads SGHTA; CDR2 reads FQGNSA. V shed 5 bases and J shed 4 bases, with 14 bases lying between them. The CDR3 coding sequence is TGTGCCAGCAGCCCAGCGGCAGATGCCTATGGCTACACCTTC. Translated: CASSPAADAYGYTF.

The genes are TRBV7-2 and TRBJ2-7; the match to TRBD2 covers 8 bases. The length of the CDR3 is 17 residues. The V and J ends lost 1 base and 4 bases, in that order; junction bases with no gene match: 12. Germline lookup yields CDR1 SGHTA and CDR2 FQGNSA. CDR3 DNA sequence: TGTGCCAGCAGCTTAGGGCCCTCTTCGGGAGGGCCGTACGAGCAGTACTTC. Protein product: CASSLGPSSGGPYEQYF.

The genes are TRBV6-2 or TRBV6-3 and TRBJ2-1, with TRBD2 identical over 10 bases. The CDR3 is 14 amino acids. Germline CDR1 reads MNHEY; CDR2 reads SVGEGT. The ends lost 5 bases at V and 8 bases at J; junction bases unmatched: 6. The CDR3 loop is CASSDSGRTDEQFF. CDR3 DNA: TGTGCCAGCAGTGATAGCGGGAGGACGGATGAGCAGTTCTTC.

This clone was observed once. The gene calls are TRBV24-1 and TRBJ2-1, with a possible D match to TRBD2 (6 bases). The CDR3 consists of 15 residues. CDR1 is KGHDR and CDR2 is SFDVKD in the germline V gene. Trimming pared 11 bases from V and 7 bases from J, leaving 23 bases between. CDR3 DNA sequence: TGTGCCAGCGCCCGTACGGAGGGCCCGAGGAATGAGCAGTTCTTC. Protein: CASARTEGPRNEQFF.